A single sample gave rise to the 8 T cell receptor beta chains below, sequenced in a study of blood T cell repertoires in COVID-19. This table comes from immunoSEQ multiplex PCR, and its TCRdb copy is limited to in-frame clones, with some not included. Among some 210,000 clones listed, roughly 80% were seen once. The sample comprised peripheral blood. The source is a human donor in a cohort sampled during active COVID-19.

This clone was seen a handful of times. This chain connects TRBV5-4 to TRBJ1-5; TRBD1 is a possible D gene (6 bases). CDR3 size: 13 residues. Trimming removed 0 bases from V and 7 bases from J, with 8 bases in between. CDR1 and CDR2 (germline): SGHNT, YYREEE (reference sequence). CDR3 nucleotides: TGTGCCAGCAGCTTGGACAGGGAACAGCCCCAGCATTTT. Protein product: CASSLDREQPQHF.

This chain connects TRBV3-1 (or the pseudogene TRBV3-2) to TRBJ1-2; D might be TRBD1 (5 bases). Germline V CDR1 and CDR2: LGHDT, YNNKEL (reference sequence). The CDR3 spans 15 residues. V dropped 5 bases and J dropped 3 bases, with 16 bases sitting between them. The CDR3 region is CASSTRTGGDYGYTF. The CDR3 region has the DNA TGTGCCAGCAGCACTCGGACGGGGGGGGACTATGGCTACACCTTC.

This chain connects TRBV2 to TRBJ1-2; the D is unclear. Trimming took off 8 bases at V and 7 bases at J, with 17 bases between the two ends. CDR1 and CDR2 (germline): SNHLY, FYNNEI. The length of the CDR3 is 13 residues. The CDR3 spells CASGYMERVGYTF. The CDR3 nucleotides are TGTGCCAGCGGTTATATGGAGCGGGTTGGCTACACCTTC.

The chain joins TRBV19 to TRBJ2-7; 7 nucleotides match TRBD1. Germline CDR1 LNHDA, CDR2 SQIVND (reference sequence). The CDR3 consists of 14 residues. V was pared by 6 bases and J by 6 bases, with 11 bases of the junction left unmatched. This CDR3 reads CASSLDRTPGEQYF. CDR3 sequence (DNA): TGTGCCAGTAGCCTGGACAGGACCCCCGGCGAGCAGTACTTC.

There are many counts of this clone. This chain links TRBV14 with TRBJ1-1; D is unclear. V lost 4 bases and J lost 4, with 10 bases in between. Germline loops: CDR1 SGHDN, CDR2 FVKESK. The CDR3 totals 13 residues. CDR3 sequence: CASSLAGPTEAFF. Written as DNA, the CDR3 is TGTGCCAGCAGCCTTGCGGGCCCCACTGAAGCTTTCTTT.

This chain uses TRBV7-9 with TRBJ1-2, with D unclear. CDR1 is SEHNR, CDR2 FQNEAQ, per germline (reference sequence). This CDR3 region has 15 residues. V lost 7 bases, J lost 6 bases, and 21 bases lay in between. CDR3 in DNA: TGTGCCAGCAACCCACAGCCGTCGGTTTGGGATGGCTACACCTTC. Its protein is CASNPQPSVWDGYTF. The full variable domain, rest sourced from reference TRBV7-9 and TRBJ1-2, is DTGVSQNPRHKITKRGQNVTFRCDPISEHNRLYWYRQTLGQGPEFLTYFQNEAQLEKSRLLSDRFSAERPKGSFSTLEIQRTEQGDSAMYLCASNPQPSVWDGYTFGSGTRLTVV.

The chain uses TRBV15 and TRBJ2-5; a possible D gene is TRBD1 (5 bases). V dropped 0 bases and J dropped 5 bases, with 13 bases sitting between them. Germline CDR1 LNHNV, CDR2 YYDKDF (reference sequence). This CDR3 comprises 15 residues. The CDR3 here is CATSRDLQGGETQYF. CDR3 DNA sequence: TGTGCCACCAGCAGAGATCTCCAGGGTGGCGAGACCCAGTACTTC.

The V and J genes are TRBV6-1 and TRBJ1-3; D is unclear. The V gene lost 4 bases and the J gene lost 0 bases, with 13 bases spanning the gap. CDR3 length: 16 residues. Looked up from germline, CDR1 is MNHNS and CDR2 is SASEGT. This CDR3 is CASSAVLRPSGNTIYF. The CDR3 DNA is TGTGCCAGCAGTGCCGTCCTGCGGCCCTCTGGAAACACCATATATTTT.